Given below is one T cell receptor beta chain in context. These data are taken from a study of shared clonotypes between healthy human individuals. Only in-frame clones appear in the TCRdb table, and some are missing; sequencing was by immunoSEQ multiplex PCR. This table has 2 million or so clones, roughly 95% appearing once. Trimming took off 6 bases at V and 2 bases at J, with 17 bases between the two ends. The CDR3 contains 14 residues. Germline CDR1 is SQVTM and CDR2 is ANQGSEA. This sequence joins TRBV29-1 and TRBJ2-7; D may be TRBD1 or TRBD2 (6 bases each). Sequencing input: naive CD4+ T cells sorted from blood. Sample subset: CD45RA+ positively selected. The clonotype was recovered from a man aged 18-30 years in good health. The DNA of the CDR3 is TGCAGCGTGATCGCTCAGGGGAGGACCTACGAGCAGTACTTC. Residues: CSVIAQGRTYEQYF.